This TCR beta chain was documented in a study of cytomegalovirus exposure and HLA in healthy donors. PCR amplification relied on 60 Vbeta primers (plus 13 Jbeta primers). The table came from immunoSEQ multiplex PCR; TCRdb's copy has only in-frame clones and leaves some out. This sample has approximately 99,000 clones, with around 81% found just once. The CDR3 loop spans 14 amino acids. Trimming at V came to 10 bases and at J to 5 bases, leaving 8 bases not matched to a gene. Germline V lookup: CDR1 MRHNA, CDR2 SNTAGT. Points from the study as a whole: Among the sequence variants, a highly shared cluster was likely an artifact of sequencing.

As concerns this clone: Its target is unknown.

This receptor was identified in a middle-aged man in good health and CMV-seropositive. The source material was PBMCs. The rearrangement uses TRBV6-4 and TRBJ2-1; 10 bases are shared with TRBD1. The CDR3 is CANWGDRGNNEQFF. The CDR3 coding sequence is TGTGCCAACTGGGGGGACAGGGGTAACAATGAGCAGTTCTTC.